The present T cell receptor (beta chain) was sequenced within a study of control samples from healthy donors and cancer patients. Only in-frame clones appear in the TCRdb table, and some are missing; sequencing was by immunoSEQ multiplex PCR. The sample lists 100,000 to 150,000 clones; roughly 92% were seen once. CDR3 length equals 19 residues. V was clipped by 0 bases and J by 1 base, with 16 bases between them. Germline V gene data show CDR1 as KGHSH and CDR2 as LQKENI. The sample consisted of PBMCs. The chain couples TRBV18 to TRBJ2-6; perhaps TRBD1 as D (5 bases). The sequence was collected from an elderly man with head and neck cancer. CDR3 loop: CASSPPLTDVFSGANVLTF. Written as DNA, the CDR3 is TGTGCCAGCTCACCACCGTTGACAGACGTATTTTCTGGGGCCAACGTCCTGACTTTC.